The clone carrying this T cell receptor (beta chain) has more than one count but fewer than ten. Antigen unknown. The V gene lost 4 bases and the J gene lost 7 bases, with 19 bases spanning the gap. The CDR3 length is 15 residues. Germline CDR1 is SGHAT and CDR2 is FQNNGV. This sample stems from a study of T cells in Graves' hyperthyroidism and ophthalmopathy. At the level of the study: Peripheral blood collection took place at initial diagnosis, before any treatment.

Amplification yielded TCR beta CDR3 regions, with RNA transcripts as the source. First-round RT-PCR with HTBI primers amplified the TCR CDR3 region. MiXCR, run by TCRdb on the multiplex PCR reads, gives a single entry per CDR3 protein. Of about 600,000 distinct CDR3 sequences in the sample, about 14% were seen once. Whole-study findings and limits: In the analysis, a 13 V-J model separated ophthalmopathy from stable hyperthyroidism. Clonotypes that were expanded in thyroid above 0.001 mostly appeared in blood too.

The clonotype comes from a woman aged 45 to 65 with Graves' ophthalmopathy. Sequencing used blood. The J gene is TRBJ2-5, the V gene TRBV11-2; D might be TRBD1 or TRBD2, each matching 6 bases. The CDR3 here is CASSSTGTPGRTQYF. Here the CDR3 DNA reads TGTGCCAGCAGCTCGACCGGGACACCCGGGAGGACCCAGTACTTC.